The T cell receptor beta chain under discussion was sequenced for a study of T cells in Graves' hyperthyroidism and ophthalmopathy. The wider study: At the time of initial diagnosis and before any treatment, peripheral blood was collected.

This clonotype was counted at least ten times. TCR beta CDR3 region amplification was performed from RNA transcripts. In the first-round RT-PCR of the TCR CDR3, the HTBI primer set was used. TCRdb processed the multiplex PCR reads anew with MiXCR; each CDR3 protein has one entry. Of 550,000 to 600,000 distinct CDR3 sequences in the sample, 13% to 15% were seen once. The germline V and J ends were trimmed by 1 base and 1 base, with 14 bases remaining between them. The CDR3 extends over 18 amino acids. In germline, CDR1 is MDHEN, CDR2 SYDVKM. Specimen: blood. This sequence joins TRBV28 and TRBJ2-6; unclear D gene. The TCR comes from a woman between 18 and 29 years old with Graves' ophthalmopathy. CDR3 residues: CASSLSAAYYSGANVLTF. As DNA, the CDR3 is TGTGCCAGCAGTTTATCGGCAGCCTATTATTCTGGGGCCAACGTCCTGACTTTC.